One TCR beta chain is described in this entry. Antigen specificity is unknown. The sorted Tregs were CD4+CD25+CD127-/low cells. Findings and limits, study-wide: Greatest tumor Treg TCR overlap was with tumor naive CD4+ cells. The larger-cohort validation was restricted to a single TCR beta V-J rearrangement rather than whole repertoires.

MiXCR, run by TCRdb on the 5' RACE reads, gives a single entry per CDR3 protein. This sample yields about 40,000 distinct CDR3 sequences, of which around 20% are seen a single time; around 4% belongs to the top ten. The CDR3 has 15 residues. V was shortened by 0 bases and J by 7 bases, with 13 bases between the two germline ends. The V gene's germline CDR1 is SNHLY and CDR2 FYNNEI. The source is a female donor with breast cancer. The sample consisted of Tregs sorted from blood. The genes are TRBV2 and TRBJ1-5; TRBD1 might be the D (5 bases). The CDR3 loop is CASSEAGGRDQPQHF. Written as DNA, the CDR3 is TGTGCCAGCAGTGAAGCCGGGGGTAGGGACCAGCCCCAGCATTTT.